These 20 T cell receptor beta chains were all obtained from the same sample, sequenced in a study of patients and donors after allogeneic stem cell transplantation. MiXCR was run by TCRdb on the RT-PCR reads, yielding one entry per CDR3 protein. Here the sample spans hundreds of thousands of distinct CDR3 sequences, around 15% being singletons. Sequencing used blood, either unsorted or a sorted T cell fraction (not recorded which). Receptor source: a human donor who was either an allogeneic HSCT recipient or a stem cell or donor lymphocyte infusion donor (not recorded which). It is not recorded whose cells these are; they may come from a transplant donor.

This clonotype occurred a few times. The chain uses TRBV5-1 and TRBJ2-5; D is perhaps TRBD1 (5 bases). CDR3 length equals 14 residues. V was shortened by 7 bases and J by 2 bases, with 15 bases between the two germline ends. In germline, CDR1 is SGHRS, CDR2 YFSETQ. CDR3 in amino acids: CASRRQSKQETQYF. DNA of the CDR3: TGCGCCAGCCGTCGACAGAGTAAACAAGAGACCCAGTACTTC.

This clonotype was observed a few times. The chain is built from TRBV20-1 and TRBJ1-6; D is unclear. This CDR3 region has 16 residues. Germline V CDR1 and CDR2: DFQATT, SNEGSKA (reference sequence). Deletions cut 0 bases from V and 0 bases from J, with 9 bases between. The CDR3 region has the DNA TGCAGTGCTAGAGATGCCCAGAACTCCTATAATTCACCCCTCCACTTT. Translated, it gives CSARDAQNSYNSPLHF.

The chain uses TRBV7-8 and TRBJ2-1; D is undetermined. The V end lost 5 bases, the J end lost 8 bases, and 10 bases lay between the germline ends. The CDR3 extends over 12 amino acids. The germline V gene has CDR1 SGHVS and CDR2 FQNEAQ. CDR3 nucleotides: TGTGCCAGCAGCGTCGGTGACGATGAGCAGTTCTTC. It specifies CASSVGDDEQFF.

This clonotype appeared a few times. The rearrangement joins TRBV2 to TRBJ2-2; 8 bases align to TRBD1. Trimming at V came to 4 bases and at J to 1 base, leaving 5 bases not matched to a gene. Germline-derived CDR1 and CDR2 are SNHLY and FYNNEI. This CDR3 has 16 amino acids. For the CDR3, the DNA is TGTGCCAGCAGTGCCCGGACAGGGAGGAACACCGGGGAGCTGTTTTTT. Translated: CASSARTGRNTGELFF.

This clonotype occurred many times. The chain links TRBV11-2 to TRBJ2-1; D call uncertain. The CDR3 has 12 amino acids. Deletions cut 1 base from V and 9 bases from J, with 7 bases between. CDR1 and CDR2 (germline): SGHAT, FQNNGV. As DNA, the CDR3 is TGTGCCAGCAGCTTAGCCCGTAGTGAGCAGTTCTTC. This codes for CASSLARSEQFF.

The chain combines TRBV12-3 or TRBV12-4 with TRBJ2-7, with D possibly being TRBD1 or TRBD2 (5 bases each). V was clipped by 5 bases and J by 4 bases, with 9 bases between them. The CDR3 totals 12 residues. Here the CDR3 DNA reads TGTGCCAGCAGTGTGGGACCGTACGAGCAGTACTTC. This codes for CASSVGPYEQYF.

In this sample, this clonotype turned up a few times. V gene TRBV12-3 or TRBV12-4 combines with J gene TRBJ1-3; D ambiguous. The CDR3 extends over 13 amino acids. The germline V and J ends were trimmed by 2 bases and 3 bases, with 5 bases remaining between them. The CDR3 spells CASSLKVGNTIYF. CDR3 nucleotide sequence: TGTGCCAGCAGTTTAAAAGTTGGAAACACCATATATTTT.

The chain couples TRBV29-1 to TRBJ2-1, with a weak D call TRBD2 (5 bases). V dropped 0 bases and J dropped 12 bases, with 12 bases sitting between them. The CDR3 runs 12 residues. Germline assignment: CDR1 SQVTM and CDR2 ANQGSEA. The CDR3 DNA reads TGCAGCGTTGAAGATCAGAGGGAGCGGCAGTTCTTC. Residues: CSVEDQRERQFF.

The chain couples TRBV20-1 to TRBJ1-6; no clear D. V lost 3 bases and J 3 bases, leaving 9 bases between the germline ends. CDR1 is DFQATT and CDR2 is SNEGSKA in the germline V gene (reference sequence). The CDR3 totals 14 residues. As DNA, the CDR3 is TGCAGTGCTAGCCTGGTGAGCTATAATTCACCCCTCCACTTT. Amino acid sequence: CSASLVSYNSPLHF.

The rearrangement uses TRBV12-3 or TRBV12-4 and TRBJ2-2, with 8 bases that match TRBD2. V lost 3 bases and J lost 3; bases outside the gene matches: 6. This CDR3 is 16 amino acids long. Written as DNA, the CDR3 is TGTGCCAGCAGTTTTTCACTAGCGGAGTACACCGGGGAGCTGTTTTTT. This encodes CASSFSLAEYTGELFF.

This chain links TRBV6-5 with TRBJ2-1; D is unresolved. Trimming removed 4 bases at V and 5 bases at J, with 15 bases between. Germline-derived CDR1 and CDR2 are MNHEY and SVGAGI. The CDR3 contains 15 residues. The CDR3 DNA sequence: TGTGCCAGCAGTTTCCGGGCCCCCTTAGACAATGAGCAGTTCTTC. Translating gives CASSFRAPLDNEQFF.

The chain joins TRBV28 to TRBJ2-7; D tentatively reads TRBD1 or TRBD2 (6 bases each). Germline V CDR1 and CDR2: MDHEN, SYDVKM. With 6 bases removed from V and 7 bases from J, the gap between germline ends came to 19 bases. The CDR3 runs to 14 residues. CDR3 sequence (DNA): TGTGCCAGCAGGGCCGGGGGCAGCCTTAGTGAGCAGTACTTC. It encodes CASRAGGSLSEQYF.

The chain carries TRBV6-5 and TRBJ1-1; the match to TRBD1 covers 9 bases. After removal of 3 bases from V and 2 bases from J, the junction contained 4 bases not matched to a gene. From germline, CDR1 is MNHEY and CDR2 SVGAGI. The CDR3 consists of 15 residues. The CDR3 protein is CASSYGQGSNTEAFF. The CDR3 nucleotides are TGTGCCAGCAGTTATGGACAGGGGAGTAACACTGAAGCTTTCTTT.

This sequence joins TRBV6-1 and TRBJ2-7; TRBD1 or TRBD2 may be the D gene (5 bases each). The CDR3 has 14 amino acids. V was clipped by 4 bases and J by 3 bases, with 13 bases between them. Germline CDR1 is MNHNS and CDR2 is SASEGT. CDR3 nucleotide sequence: TGTGCCAGCAGTGCCCCGGGACCCCACTACGAGCAGTACTTC. Amino acids: CASSAPGPHYEQYF.

This clonotype was picked up a small number of times. The CDR3 bases are TGTGCCAGCTCACCTTCGGGGAGCTTATCGAACACTGAAGCTTTCTTT. Amino acids: CASSPSGSLSNTEAFF. The V call is TRBV18, the J call TRBJ1-1; D unresolved. The germline CDR1 and CDR2 sequences are KGHSH and LQKENI. Trimming pared 3 bases from V and 1 base from J, leaving 15 bases between. CDR3 length: 16 residues.

Many counts were recorded for this clonotype. CDR3 nucleotide sequence: TGTGCCAGCACCTGGCCAGAGGCTTTCTTT. It codes for CASTWPEAFF. The J gene is TRBJ1-1, the V gene TRBV12-3 or TRBV12-4, with D unclear. CDR3 size: 10 residues. V lost 7 bases, J lost 11 bases, and 11 bases lay in between.

V gene TRBV7-3 combines with J gene TRBJ2-5; TRBD1 matches at 7 bases. The V and J ends lost 4 bases and 1 base, in that order; junction bases with no gene match: 6. The CDR3 totals 15 residues. The germline gives CDR1 SGHTA, CDR2 FQGTGA. The CDR3 sequence: CASSSAGTAQETQYF. CDR3 bases: TGTGCCAGCAGCTCCGCCGGGACAGCCCAAGAGACCCAGTACTTC.

This clonotype was counted ten times or more. This sequence joins TRBV6-5 and TRBJ2-3; the match to TRBD2 covers 9 bases. CDR1 is MNHEY and CDR2 is SVGAGI in the germline V gene. The CDR3 covers 16 residues. Trimming took 2 bases from V and 6 from J; bases not matched to a gene: 9. The CDR3 protein is CASSYGAGGPGDTQYF. The CDR3 bases are TGTGCCAGCAGTTACGGTGCGGGAGGGCCAGGGGATACGCAGTATTTT.

The rearrangement joins TRBV5-1 to TRBJ1-1; tentatively, D is TRBD1 (5 bases). Trimming left V 5 bases short and J 6 bases short, with 14 bases between. There are 13 residues in the CDR3. Per germline, CDR1 SGHRS and CDR2 YFSETQ. The CDR3 protein is CASRGPGLAEAFF. CDR3 nucleotide sequence: TGCGCCAGCAGGGGCCCAGGGTTGGCTGAAGCTTTCTTT.

This chain joins TRBV30 and TRBJ2-7; unclear D gene. Trimming shortened V by 4 bases and J by 2 bases, and 9 bases separated the two germline ends. This CDR3 is 12 amino acids long. CDR1 and CDR2 from the germline V gene are GTSNPN and SVGIG (reference sequence). Written as DNA, the CDR3 is TGTGCCTGGACGGACGGTACCTACGAGCAGTACTTC. This sequence encodes CAWTDGTYEQYF.